This T cell receptor (beta chain) was recorded in a study of T cell repertoires in cytomegalovirus infection. To note about this clonotype: Its antigen is as yet unknown.

The CDR3 spans 15 residues. V lost 2 bases to trimming and J lost 1 base, with 12 bases between them. Germline lookup yields CDR1 ENHRY and CDR2 SYGVKD. TCRdb independently ran MiXCR on the reads; one entry per CDR3 protein. The data show hundreds of thousands of distinct CDR3 sequences, under 40% seen once. Findings of the study overall: Dominating the ex vivo response were HLA-C-restricted CMV-specific TCR beta clonotypes.

The source is a human donor in good health (CMV status not recorded). Some clones in this sample may be carry-over from other donors' samples. This sequence joins TRBV10-3 and TRBJ2-7; D unresolved. Specimen: cultured CD8+ T cells from PBMCs, collected from culture after CMV antigen stimulation. This CDR3 reads CAISETYGRSYEQYF. The CDR3, as DNA: TGTGCCATCAGTGAGACCTACGGCAGATCCTACGAGCAGTACTTC.